The clone carrying this T cell receptor beta chain appeared a few times. Clones were sequenced by immunoSEQ multiplex PCR, and TCRdb holds only the in-frame ones, with some missing. The table lists some 120,000 clones, roughly 80% of them singletons. This entry belongs to a study of blood T cell repertoires in COVID-19. Study in general: From the United States, Italy and Spain came samples of acute and convalescent COVID-19.

Germline V CDR1 and CDR2: MNHEY, SMNVEV (reference sequence). The germline V and J ends were trimmed by 5 bases and 5 bases, with 12 bases remaining between them. The CDR3 totals 14 residues. Sequenced: peripheral blood. The TCR comes from a man aged 30 to 39 with acute or convalescent COVID-19. The V call is TRBV27, the J call TRBJ1-4; D remains unclear. The chain's CDR3 is CASSPHSINEKLFF. CDR3 DNA sequence: TGTGCCAGCAGTCCCCACAGCATCAATGAAAAACTGTTTTTT.